Shown below are 24 T cell receptor beta chains from a single sample sequenced in a study of OX40 agonist ivuxolimab in advanced cancers. Only in-frame clones appear in the TCRdb table, and some are missing; sequencing was by immunoSEQ multiplex PCR. This sample carries approximately 74,000 clones, less than 95% of them seen once, and the ten largest clones take approximately 2%. The sequences come from CD4+ or CD8+ T cells sorted from blood, collected in a trial of the OX40 agonist ivuxolimab. The receptors were sampled from an adult with an advanced solid tumor such as melanoma, head and neck, liver or kidney cancer.

In its sample, this clone was seen once. The chain is built from TRBV2 and TRBJ2-7; unclear D gene. Trimming cost V 1 base and J 6 bases, with 10 bases left between them. Germline CDR1 and CDR2: SNHLY and FYNNEI. The length of the CDR3 is 13 residues. The CDR3 DNA reads TGTGCCAGCAGTGAAGAAGAAGTTCTCGAGCAGTACTTC. Its translation is CASSEEEVLEQYF.

This sequence joins TRBV28 and TRBJ1-4; D gene unclear. Germline V gene data show CDR1 as MDHEN and CDR2 as SYDVKM. The ends were cut back, 3 bases at V and 5 bases at J, with 13 bases in the middle. This CDR3 is built from 15 residues. The CDR3 sequence: CASSFSGIANEKLFF. In nucleotides, the CDR3 is TGTGCCAGCAGTTTTTCGGGGATAGCGAATGAAAAACTGTTTTTT.

The chain carries TRBV18 and TRBJ2-2, with 7 bases identical to TRBD1. CDR3 length: 14 residues. Trimming cost V 2 bases and J 3 bases; bases outside gene matches: 0. In germline, CDR1 is KGHSH, CDR2 LQKENI. This CDR3 reads CASSPTGDTGELFF. The CDR3 nucleotides are TGTGCCAGCTCACCAACAGGGGACACCGGGGAGCTGTTTTTT.

The chain couples TRBV7-2 to TRBJ2-7; no definite D call. The length of the CDR3 is 18 residues. The V end lost 0 bases, the J end lost 2 bases, and 20 bases lay between the germline ends. The germline gives CDR1 SGHTA, CDR2 FQGNSA. CDR3 region: CASSLAQSQHPPAYEQYF. CDR3 bases: TGTGCCAGCAGCTTAGCCCAAAGCCAGCACCCCCCGGCCTACGAGCAGTACTTC.

The V and J genes are TRBV28 and TRBJ1-2, with D possibly being TRBD1 (5 bases). Trimming stripped 4 bases from V and 2 bases from J, with 14 bases between. CDR1 is MDHEN and CDR2 is SYDVKM in the germline V gene. The CDR3 is made up of 15 amino acids. Written as DNA, the CDR3 is TGTGCCAGCAGTTGGGGAGGGGCTCTGAACTATGGCTACACCTTC. Its translation is CASSWGGALNYGYTF.

The chain employs TRBV19 and TRBJ1-2; D is possibly TRBD1 (5 bases). Germline CDR1 LNHDA, CDR2 SQIVND (reference sequence). Trimming stripped 6 bases from V and 2 bases from J, with 7 bases between. CDR3 length equals 12 residues. CDR3 DNA sequence: TGTGCCAGTAGCCGGGACAACTATGGCTACACCTTC. It translates to CASSRDNYGYTF.

V usage is TRBV28 and J usage is TRBJ2-5, with 8 positions matching TRBD1. The J call is uncertain, as TRBJ2-7 better fits the DNA end. CDR3 length: 14 amino acids. Germline CDR1 and CDR2: MDHEN and SYDVKM. In nucleotides, the CDR3 is TGTGCCAGCTCCCCGGGACAGGCGTACTACGAGCAGTACTTC. Translation gives CASSPGQAYYEQYF.

This rearrangement joins TRBV2 to TRBJ2-1; 7 bases are a match to TRBD1. The junction had 7 bases not matched to a gene; V was cut back by 3 bases and J by 2 bases. In germline, CDR1 is SNHLY, CDR2 FYNNEI. The CDR3 length is 16 residues. CDR3 in amino acids: CASSEADRAAYNEQFF. The CDR3 DNA sequence: TGTGCCAGCAGTGAGGCTGACAGGGCAGCCTACAATGAGCAGTTCTTC.

The chain is built from TRBV20-1 and TRBJ1-2; 7 bases agree with TRBD1. Trimming took 6 bases from V and 3 from J; bases not matched to a gene: 1. The germline CDR1 and CDR2 sequences are DFQATT and SNEGSKA (reference sequence). The CDR3 is made up of 11 amino acids. The CDR3 spells CSAQGDYGYTF. The CDR3 DNA reads TGCAGTGCCCAGGGGGACTATGGCTACACCTTC.

The chain is built from TRBV6-5 and TRBJ1-1, with D possibly TRBD1 on 5 matching bases. Per germline, CDR1 MNHEY and CDR2 SVGAGI. This CDR3 comprises 14 residues. Trimming took 7 bases from V and 1 from J, leaving 13 bases between them. The CDR3 reads CASKPMTENTEAFF. DNA of the CDR3: TGTGCCAGCAAACCAATGACAGAGAACACTGAAGCTTTCTTT.

The chain links TRBV6-1 to TRBJ2-7; the D gene is possibly TRBD1 (6 bases). The CDR3 has 15 residues. CDR1 and CDR2 from the germline V gene are MNHNS and SASEGT. V was shortened by 4 bases and J by 7 bases, with 20 bases between the two germline ends. Here the CDR3 reads CASSAEGRGRGEQYF. The DNA for the CDR3 is TGTGCCAGCAGTGCTGAGGGCAGGGGAAGAGGGGAGCAGTACTTC.

This rearrangement joins TRBV6-6 to TRBJ1-2, with TRBD1 matching 8 bases. The CDR3 loop spans 13 amino acids. The germline CDR1 and CDR2 sequences are MNHNY and SVGAGI (reference sequence). Losses at the gene ends were 11 bases for V and 2 bases for J; bases not matched to a gene: 7. The CDR3 loop reads CAVSRQGNYGYTF. In DNA form, the CDR3 reads TGTGCCGTTTCCAGACAGGGGAACTATGGCTACACCTTC.

Only one count was recorded for this clone. The chain couples TRBV18 to TRBJ1-1; no definite D call. The CDR3 runs 13 residues. With 3 bases removed from V and 1 base from J, the gap between germline ends came to 6 bases. Germline V gene lookup returns CDR1 KGHSH and CDR2 LQKENI. CDR3 nucleotide sequence: TGTGCCAGCTCACCCCCAGCGAACACTGAAGCTTTCTTT. Translated, it gives CASSPPANTEAFF.

The chain joins TRBV7-9 to TRBJ2-1; 9 nucleotides align to TRBD2. Germline values: CDR1 SEHNR, CDR2 FQNEAQ (reference sequence). The CDR3 loop spans 12 amino acids. J was trimmed by 9 bases and V by 4 bases; bases with no gene match: 1. Here the CDR3 reads CASSSAGGEQFF. CDR3 nucleotide sequence: TGTGCCAGCAGCTCAGCGGGAGGTGAGCAGTTCTTC.

The chain recombines TRBV28 with TRBJ1-2; tentatively, D is TRBD1 (6 bases). V dropped 6 bases and J dropped 4 bases, with 18 bases sitting between them. CDR1 MDHEN and CDR2 SYDVKM come from the germline V gene. The CDR3 runs to 15 residues. CDR3 coding DNA: TGTGCCAGCAGCCCCCCGAACAGGGTAGGCTATGGCTACACCTTC. Translation: CASSPPNRVGYGYTF.

V gene TRBV11-3 combines with J gene TRBJ2-1, with 7 nucleotides matching TRBD2. Germline V gene data show CDR1 as SGHNT and CDR2 as YENEEA. There are 13 residues in the CDR3. The junction had 2 bases not matched to a gene; V was cut back by 2 bases and J by 7 bases. This CDR3 is CASSLLAANEQFF. In DNA, the CDR3 is TGTGCCAGCAGCTTACTAGCGGCTAATGAGCAGTTCTTC.

This clone was detected a few times. The chain joins TRBV7-9 to TRBJ2-3; a weak D match, TRBD2 (5 bases). CDR3 length equals 14 residues. From germline, CDR1 is SEHNR and CDR2 FQNEAQ (reference sequence). The V end was cut by 7 bases, the J end by 6 bases, with 17 bases between. CDR3 bases: TGTGCCAGCAACAATCGTCGGGCGGGTGATACGCAGTATTTT. Its translation: CASNNRRAGDTQYF.

The V gene is TRBV5-1, the J gene TRBJ2-7; D possibly corresponds to TRBD1 (6 bases). Germline CDR1 reads SGHRS; CDR2 reads YFSETQ. The CDR3 has 13 amino acids. V was pared by 0 bases and J by 6 bases, with 10 bases between. The DNA of the CDR3 is TGCGCCAGCAGCTTGGAGGGACATGGCGAGCAGTACTTC. Amino acid sequence: CASSLEGHGEQYF.

Only one count was recorded for this clone. The chain has TRBV7-2 and TRBJ2-5; the D gene is possibly TRBD1 (5 bases). CDR3 length: 14 amino acids. The V gene lost 0 bases and the J gene lost 0 bases, with 5 bases spanning the gap. Germline V CDR1 and CDR2: SGHTA, FQGNSA. CDR3 protein: CASSLATDQETQYF. CDR3 bases: TGTGCCAGCAGCTTAGCGACAGACCAAGAGACCCAGTACTTC.

CDR3 coding DNA: TGTGCCAGTACATCGACACCTTATAGCAATCAGCCCCAGCATTTT. This encodes CASTSTPYSNQPQHF. The chain couples TRBV19 to TRBJ1-5; D not certain. Germline CDR1 is LNHDA and CDR2 is SQIVND (reference sequence). This CDR3 is built from 15 residues. Trimming removed 7 bases from V and 0 bases from J, with 13 bases in between.

The chain couples TRBV6-6 to TRBJ2-2; D gene ambiguous. CDR1 is MNHNY and CDR2 is SVGAGI in the germline V gene (reference sequence). V lost 6 bases and J lost 5, with 16 bases in between. The CDR3 has 15 amino acids. The CDR3 region has the DNA TGTGCCAGCAGCCCCCGAGACCTCAGGACCGGGGAGCTGTTTTTT. Residues: CASSPRDLRTGELFF.

V usage is TRBV19 and J usage is TRBJ1-2; 7 bases line up with TRBD1. The CDR3 has 14 amino acids. V trimming: 4 bases; J trimming: 7 bases; junction bases outside the gene matches: 9. Germline V lookup: CDR1 LNHDA, CDR2 SQIVND (reference sequence). The DNA of the CDR3 is TGTGCCAGTAGTAGCCCGGGACAGACTTCTGGCTACACCTTC. Translating gives CASSSPGQTSGYTF.

This clone was observed a single time. The chain couples TRBV19 to TRBJ2-7; 10 nucleotides align to TRBD2. From germline, CDR1 is LNHDA and CDR2 SQIVND (reference sequence). Germline trimming cut 6 bases from V and 3 bases from J; bases unmatched to any gene: 14. The CDR3 sequence is 17 residues long. The CDR3 DNA sequence: TGTGCCAGTAGCCCAGGGATCCCTAGCGGGAGAGTCTACGAGCAGTACTTC. This encodes CASSPGIPSGRVYEQYF.

The chain recombines TRBV6-6 with TRBJ2-2; weak D call: TRBD1 (6 bases). Trimming cost V 7 bases and J 5 bases, with 14 bases left between them. CDR3 length: 14 residues. Germline CDR1 MNHNY, CDR2 SVGAGI (reference sequence). The CDR3 DNA is TGTGCCAGCATAGAGCAGGGGCGAACCGGGGAGCTGTTTTTT. Translation gives CASIEQGRTGELFF.